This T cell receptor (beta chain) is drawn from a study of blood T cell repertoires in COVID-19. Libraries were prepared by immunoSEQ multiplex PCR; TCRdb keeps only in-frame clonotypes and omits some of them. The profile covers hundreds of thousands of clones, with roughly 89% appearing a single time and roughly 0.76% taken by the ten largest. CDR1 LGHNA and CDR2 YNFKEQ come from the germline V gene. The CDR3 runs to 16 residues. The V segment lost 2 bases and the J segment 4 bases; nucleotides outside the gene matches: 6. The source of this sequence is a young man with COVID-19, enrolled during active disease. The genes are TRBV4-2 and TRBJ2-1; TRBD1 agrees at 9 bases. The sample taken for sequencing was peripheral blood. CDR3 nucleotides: TGTGCCAGCAGCCAACGCACAGGGGGCTCGTACAATGAGCAGTTCTTC. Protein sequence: CASSQRTGGSYNEQFF.